A selection of T cell receptor beta chains follows, all from one sample in a study of T cell clones after liver transplantation. Repertoires were generated with immunoSEQ multiplex PCR, while TCRdb's copy carries only in-frame clones and drops some. Of approximately 12,000 clones detected, roughly four fifths appear once; the ten largest clones hold 31%. The input for sequencing was CD8+ T cells from blood, taken at the 22-month timepoint. These receptors came from a human patient who received a liver transplant. Some T cells may be graft donor cells. The CDR3 runs from the conserved cysteine through the conserved F or W. The D gene is left open where the match is weak. Not all rows give a size; the values are once, few, many and, for expanded clones, a class.

D gene: TRBD2
clone size: -
J gene: TRBJ2-2
V gene: TRBV27
CDR3 length: 16
CDR3 protein: CASSLIAGGITGELFF
CDR3 DNA: TGTGCCAGCAGTCTAATAGCGGGAGGGATAACCGGGGAGCTGTTTTTT

D gene: TRBD1
clone size: once
J gene: TRBJ1-2
V gene: TRBV15
CDR3 length: 15
CDR3 protein: CATSSRRGTGNGYTF
CDR3 DNA: TGTGCCACCAGCAGTAGAAGGGGGACAGGGAATGGCTACACCTTC

D gene: -
clone size: medium-sized
J gene: TRBJ2-1
V gene: TRBV7-9
CDR3 length: 13
CDR3 protein: CASSRSSYNEQFF
CDR3 DNA: TGTGCCAGCAGTCGGAGCTCCTACAATGAGCAGTTCTTC

D gene: -
clone size: -
J gene: TRBJ1-2
V gene: TRBV5-6
CDR3 length: 12
CDR3 protein: CASSYGAGSYTF
CDR3 DNA: TGTGCCAGCAGTTACGGGGCGGGGAGCTACACCTTC

D gene: -
clone size: few
J gene: TRBJ2-3
V gene: TRBV5-1
CDR3 length: 19
CDR3 protein: CASSFRLSGGRGSLDTQYF
CDR3 DNA: TGCGCCAGCAGCTTCAGACTGAGCGGGGGCAGGGGGTCATTAGATACGCAGTATTTT

D gene: -
clone size: -
J gene: TRBJ2-1
V gene: TRBV19
CDR3 length: 12
CDR3 protein: CASSIGAAEQFF
CDR3 DNA: TGTGCCAGTAGTATAGGGGCTGCCGAGCAGTTCTTC

D gene: TRBD1
clone size: once
J gene: TRBJ1-6
V gene: TRBV7-9
CDR3 length: 14
CDR3 protein: CASSSGQVNSPLHF
CDR3 DNA: TGTGCCAGCAGCTCAGGACAGGTTAATTCACCCCTCCACTTT

D gene: TRBD1
clone size: -
J gene: TRBJ1-3
V gene: TRBV5-1
CDR3 length: 16
CDR3 protein: CASSPYGTGDVNTIYF
CDR3 DNA: TGCGCCAGCAGCCCGTACGGGACAGGGGATGTAAACACCATATATTTT

D gene: TRBD1
clone size: -
J gene: TRBJ2-2
V gene: TRBV19
CDR3 length: 16
CDR3 protein: CASSIMDRGDTGELFF
CDR3 DNA: TGTGCCAGTAGTATTATGGACAGGGGTGACACCGGGGAGCTGTTTTTT

D gene: -
clone size: once
J gene: TRBJ2-1
V gene: TRBV10-3
CDR3 length: 14
CDR3 protein: CAISGGESYNEQFF
CDR3 DNA: TGTGCCATCAGTGGGGGTGAGTCCTACAATGAGCAGTTCTTC

D gene: TRBD1
clone size: -
J gene: TRBJ1-2
V gene: TRBV9
CDR3 length: 14
CDR3 protein: CASSGDKGAGGYTF
CDR3 DNA: TGTGCCAGCAGCGGAGATAAGGGGGCGGGAGGCTACACCTTC

D gene: TRBD1
clone size: -
J gene: TRBJ1-1
V gene: TRBV5-6
CDR3 length: 15
CDR3 protein: CASSLALTGDTEAFF
CDR3 DNA: TGTGCCAGCAGCTTGGCCCTGACAGGGGACACTGAAGCTTTCTTT

D gene: TRBD2
clone size: few
J gene: TRBJ2-3
V gene: TRBV7-9
CDR3 length: 15
CDR3 protein: CAFPLPGGSTDTQYF
CDR3 DNA: TGTGCCTTCCCTCTTCCGGGGGGTAGCACAGATACGCAGTATTTT

D gene: -
clone size: -
J gene: TRBJ2-6
V gene: TRBV27
CDR3 length: 14
CDR3 protein: CASSWTSGANVLTF
CDR3 DNA: TGTGCCAGCAGTTGGACCTCTGGGGCCAACGTCCTGACTTTC

D gene: -
clone size: once
J gene: TRBJ1-1
V gene: TRBV28
CDR3 length: 13
CDR3 protein: CASSYLMADEAFF
CDR3 DNA: TGTGCCAGCAGTTACTTAATGGCAGACGAAGCTTTCTTT

D gene: TRBD2
clone size: -
J gene: TRBJ2-7
V gene: TRBV7-9
CDR3 length: 14
CDR3 protein: CASSRTSGVYEQYF
CDR3 DNA: TGTGCCAGCAGCCGGACTAGCGGCGTCTACGAGCAGTACTTC

D gene: -
clone size: once
J gene: TRBJ2-5
V gene: TRBV5-4
CDR3 length: 14
CDR3 protein: CASSLEGSGETQYF
CDR3 DNA: TGTGCCAGCAGCTTAGAAGGTAGTGGGGAGACCCAGTACTTC

D gene: -
clone size: once
J gene: TRBJ2-2
V gene: TRBV29-1
CDR3 length: 12
CDR3 protein: CSVGEGSGELFF
CDR3 DNA: TGCAGCGTTGGTGAGGGGTCCGGGGAGCTGTTTTTT

D gene: TRBD2
clone size: few
J gene: TRBJ2-5
V gene: TRBV2
CDR3 length: 15
CDR3 protein: CASSPRLAVRETQYF
CDR3 DNA: TGTGCCAGCAGCCCCCGACTAGCGGTCCGGGAGACCCAGTACTTC

D gene: -
clone size: -
J gene: TRBJ2-3
V gene: TRBV28
CDR3 length: 17
CDR3 protein: CASSLSLGGPSTDTQYF
CDR3 DNA: TGTGCCAGCAGTTTATCCCTTGGGGGCCCGAGCACAGATACGCAGTATTTT

D gene: -
clone size: -
J gene: TRBJ2-7
V gene: TRBV10-3
CDR3 length: 13
CDR3 protein: CAISDDRAYEQYF
CDR3 DNA: TGTGCCATCAGTGATGACAGAGCCTACGAGCAGTACTTC

D gene: -
clone size: -
J gene: TRBJ1-2
V gene: TRBV6-5
CDR3 length: 11
CDR3 protein: CASRSGGAYTF
CDR3 DNA: TGTGCCAGCAGGTCCGGTGGGGCCTACACCTTC

D gene: TRBD1
clone size: few
J gene: TRBJ2-7
V gene: TRBV7-9
CDR3 length: 14
CDR3 protein: CASVPGTGSYEQYF
CDR3 DNA: TGTGCCAGCGTTCCTGGGACAGGATCCTACGAGCAGTACTTC

D gene: -
clone size: -
J gene: TRBJ2-7
V gene: TRBV5-8
CDR3 length: 14
CDR3 protein: CASSPDVGSYEQYF
CDR3 DNA: TGTGCCAGCAGCCCCGATGTGGGGTCCTACGAGCAGTACTTC

D gene: -
clone size: -
J gene: TRBJ1-2
V gene: TRBV13
CDR3 length: 15
CDR3 protein: CASSVSGGDVYGYTF
CDR3 DNA: TGTGCCAGCAGCGTATCCGGTGGTGACGTCTATGGCTACACCTTC

D gene: -
clone size: few
J gene: TRBJ2-1
V gene: TRBV11-3
CDR3 length: 14
CDR3 protein: CASSLDPGSNEQFF
CDR3 DNA: TGTGCCAGCAGCTTAGATCCGGGGAGCAATGAGCAGTTCTTC

D gene: TRBD1
clone size: few
J gene: TRBJ1-2
V gene: TRBV4-1
CDR3 length: 17
CDR3 protein: CASSHLGLGTGGNGYTF
CDR3 DNA: TGCGCCAGCAGCCATCTCGGGCTCGGGACAGGTGGAAATGGCTACACCTTC

D gene: -
clone size: medium-sized
J gene: TRBJ2-3
V gene: TRBV7-2
CDR3 length: 14
CDR3 protein: CASSLVGELDTQYF
CDR3 DNA: TGTGCCAGCAGCTTAGTCGGGGAATTAGATACGCAGTATTTT

D gene: -
clone size: -
J gene: TRBJ1-4
V gene: TRBV11-2
CDR3 length: 14
CDR3 protein: CASSLVYGNEKLFF
CDR3 DNA: TGTGCCAGCAGCTTAGTCTATGGGAATGAAAAACTGTTTTTT

D gene: TRBD2
clone size: -
J gene: TRBJ2-6
V gene: TRBV7-3
CDR3 length: 15
CDR3 protein: CASSAPRGGANVLTF
CDR3 DNA: TGTGCCAGCAGCGCCCCCCGGGGGGGAGCCAACGTCCTGACTTTC

D gene: -
clone size: -
J gene: TRBJ1-2
V gene: TRBV29-1
CDR3 length: 14
CDR3 protein: CSVDGDGTNYGYTF
CDR3 DNA: TGCAGCGTTGACGGGGACGGAACTAACTATGGCTACACCTTC

D gene: TRBD2
clone size: -
J gene: TRBJ2-5
V gene: TRBV7-8
CDR3 length: 19
CDR3 protein: CASSPRVGLAGGLQETQYF
CDR3 DNA: TGTGCCAGCAGCCCTAGGGTTGGACTAGCGGGAGGGCTTCAAGAGACCCAGTACTTC

D gene: TRBD2
clone size: -
J gene: TRBJ2-6
V gene: TRBV15
CDR3 length: 18
CDR3 protein: CATSRASGDLSGANVLTF
CDR3 DNA: TGTGCCACCAGCAGGGCTAGCGGGGACCTCTCTGGGGCCAACGTCCTGACTTTC

D gene: -
clone size: -
J gene: TRBJ1-5
V gene: TRBV10-2
CDR3 length: 16
CDR3 protein: CASSESDRSSNQPQHF
CDR3 DNA: TGCGCCAGCAGTGAGTCGGACCGATCGAGCAATCAGCCCCAGCATTTT

D gene: TRBD1
clone size: -
J gene: TRBJ1-1
V gene: TRBV6-5
CDR3 length: 14
CDR3 protein: CASSIGQGATEAFF
CDR3 DNA: TGTGCCAGCAGCATCGGACAGGGGGCCACTGAAGCTTTCTTT

D gene: -
clone size: -
J gene: TRBJ2-2
V gene: TRBV19
CDR3 length: 15
CDR3 protein: CASSWRGSSDGELFF
CDR3 DNA: TGTGCCAGTAGTTGGCGTGGGTCTAGCGACGGGGAGCTGTTTTTT

D gene: TRBD1
clone size: -
J gene: TRBJ2-7
V gene: TRBV5-6
CDR3 length: 14
CDR3 protein: CASSWAYRGNEQYF
CDR3 DNA: TGTGCCAGCAGCTGGGCCTACAGGGGCAACGAGCAGTACTTC

D gene: TRBD2
clone size: -
J gene: TRBJ2-1
V gene: TRBV9
CDR3 length: 15
CDR3 protein: CASSVADSTGGEQFF
CDR3 DNA: TGTGCCAGCAGCGTAGCCGACTCCACGGGGGGTGAGCAGTTCTTC

D gene: -
clone size: -
J gene: TRBJ1-3
V gene: TRBV4-3
CDR3 length: 16
CDR3 protein: CASSQERTATGNTIYF
CDR3 DNA: TGCGCCAGCAGCCAAGAAAGGACGGCTACAGGAAACACCATATATTTT

D gene: -
clone size: -
J gene: TRBJ1-5
V gene: TRBV28
CDR3 length: 15
CDR3 protein: CASSLWTDSNQPQHF
CDR3 DNA: TGTGCCAGCAGCCTCTGGACAGATAGCAATCAGCCCCAGCATTTT

D gene: TRBD1
clone size: many
J gene: TRBJ2-7
V gene: TRBV23-1
CDR3 length: 17
CDR3 protein: CASSQPLRDRAFYEQYF
CDR3 DNA: TGCGCCAGCAGTCAACCCCTCCGGGACAGGGCATTCTACGAGCAGTACTTC

D gene: -
clone size: few
J gene: TRBJ2-7
V gene: TRBV10-3
CDR3 length: 13
CDR3 protein: CAISESTGYEQYF
CDR3 DNA: TGTGCCATCAGTGAGTCGACGGGTTACGAGCAGTACTTC

D gene: -
clone size: -
J gene: TRBJ2-5
V gene: TRBV9
CDR3 length: 14
CDR3 protein: CASSVDGNQETQYF
CDR3 DNA: TGTGCCAGCAGCGTAGACGGAAATCAAGAGACCCAGTACTTC

D gene: TRBD1
clone size: -
J gene: TRBJ1-2
V gene: TRBV10-3
CDR3 length: 15
CDR3 protein: CAISEVLSGGYGYTF
CDR3 DNA: TGTGCCATCAGTGAGGTTTTATCAGGGGGCTATGGCTACACCTTC

D gene: -
clone size: -
J gene: TRBJ1-5
V gene: TRBV6-5
CDR3 length: 14
CDR3 protein: CASSYQAGNQPQHF
CDR3 DNA: TGTGCCAGCAGTTACCAGGCAGGGAACCAGCCCCAGCATTTT

D gene: -
clone size: once
J gene: TRBJ2-3
V gene: TRBV27
CDR3 length: 15
CDR3 protein: CASTHYGQSTDTQYF
CDR3 DNA: TGTGCCAGCACACACTACGGACAAAGCACAGATACGCAGTATTTT

D gene: -
clone size: -
J gene: TRBJ2-7
V gene: TRBV15
CDR3 length: 13
CDR3 protein: CATSRLPRDEQYF
CDR3 DNA: TGTGCCACCAGCAGGCTGCCTAGGGACGAGCAGTACTTC

D gene: -
clone size: -
J gene: TRBJ1-1
V gene: TRBV6-1
CDR3 length: 13
CDR3 protein: CASSDPLNTEAFF
CDR3 DNA: TGTGCCAGCAGTGACCCCTTGAACACTGAAGCTTTCTTT

D gene: TRBD1
clone size: many
J gene: TRBJ2-2
V gene: TRBV27
CDR3 length: 15
CDR3 protein: CASIDRGQDTGELFF
CDR3 DNA: TGTGCCAGCATCGACAGGGGGCAGGACACCGGGGAGCTGTTTTTT

D gene: -
clone size: -
J gene: TRBJ1-1
V gene: TRBV6-1
CDR3 length: 12
CDR3 protein: CASSHVGTEAFF
CDR3 DNA: TGTGCCAGCTCCCACGTCGGCACTGAAGCTTTCTTT

D gene: -
clone size: -
J gene: TRBJ2-3
V gene: TRBV19
CDR3 length: 17
CDR3 protein: CASTPLGGALGTDTQYF
CDR3 DNA: TGTGCCAGTACCCCCCTGGGGGGGGCGCTCGGCACAGATACGCAGTATTTT

D gene: TRBD1
clone size: -
J gene: TRBJ2-2
V gene: TRBV9
CDR3 length: 17
CDR3 protein: CASSVGGDSRGTGELFF
CDR3 DNA: TGTGCCAGCAGCGTAGGAGGGGACAGCCGAGGCACCGGGGAGCTGTTTTTT

D gene: TRBD1
clone size: -
J gene: TRBJ1-2
V gene: TRBV4-3
CDR3 length: 13
CDR3 protein: CASSQQDRNGYTF
CDR3 DNA: TGCGCCAGCAGCCAACAGGACAGGAATGGCTACACCTTC

D gene: TRBD2
clone size: -
J gene: TRBJ2-1
V gene: TRBV27
CDR3 length: 18
CDR3 protein: CASTEAPRLAGDYNEQFF
CDR3 DNA: TGTGCCAGCACCGAAGCCCCTCGACTAGCGGGAGACTACAATGAGCAGTTCTTC

D gene: TRBD2
clone size: -
J gene: TRBJ2-3
V gene: TRBV9
CDR3 length: 17
CDR3 protein: CASSVESAGGRTDTQYF
CDR3 DNA: TGTGCCAGCAGCGTAGAGTCAGCGGGGGGCCGCACAGATACGCAGTATTTT

D gene: -
clone size: -
J gene: TRBJ1-1
V gene: TRBV5-6
CDR3 length: 12
CDR3 protein: CASSLARSEAFF
CDR3 DNA: TGTGCCAGCAGCTTGGCGCGATCTGAAGCTTTCTTT

D gene: TRBD1
clone size: -
J gene: TRBJ1-2
V gene: TRBV5-1
CDR3 length: 15
CDR3 protein: CASSSGQGFNYGYTF
CDR3 DNA: TGCGCCAGCAGCTCTGGACAGGGGTTCAACTATGGCTACACCTTC

D gene: -
clone size: -
J gene: TRBJ2-6
V gene: TRBV7-6
CDR3 length: 16
CDR3 protein: CASSPDIGTGANVLTF
CDR3 DNA: TGTGCCAGCAGTCCAGACATTGGGACTGGGGCCAACGTCCTGACTTTC

D gene: -
clone size: -
J gene: TRBJ2-7
V gene: TRBV25-1
CDR3 length: 11
CDR3 protein: CASEKWYEQYF
CDR3 DNA: TGTGCCAGCGAAAAATGGTACGAGCAGTACTTC